The rows below give T cell receptor beta chains drawn from one sample of a study of Ad26.COV2.S vaccination and SARS-CoV-2 variants. Only in-frame clones appear in the TCRdb table, and some are missing; sequencing was by immunoSEQ multiplex PCR. This sample yields around 300,000 clones, of which 88% are seen a single time; around 6.4% belongs to the top ten. Sample: peripheral blood, taken in a trial of Ad26.COV2.S vaccine versus placebo. The receptors shown here come from a person between 18 and 60 years old who received the Ad26.COV2.S COVID-19 vaccine or a placebo. Each CDR3 is given with its conserved first and last residue. Each record gives: CDR3 length, D gene, J gene, clone size, V gene, CDR3 protein, CDR3 DNA. D genes are given only for firm matches. Clone size is stated in some rows and not others, as once, few, many or a class when expanded.

>17|TRBD2|TRBJ2-1|NA|TRBV4-2
CASSQERLAGGYNEQFF
TGTGCCAGCAGCCAAGAGCGACTAGCGGGAGGCTACAATGAGCAGTTCTTC
>15|TRBD1|TRBJ1-2|NA|TRBV5-1
CASSFGHGQDYGYTF
TGCGCCAGCAGCTTTGGCCATGGACAGGACTATGGCTACACCTTC
>16|TRBD1|TRBJ1-1|NA|TRBV7-6
CASSFGTGALNTEAFF
TGTGCCAGCAGCTTTGGGACAGGGGCTCTGAACACTGAAGCTTTCTTT
>21|TRBD1|TRBJ1-3|NA|TRBV23-1
CASSQSGGDRALPGAGNTIYF
TGCGCCAGCAGTCAATCGGGAGGAGACAGGGCCCTTCCCGGAGCCGGAAACACCATATATTTT
>12|NA|TRBJ2-2|NA|TRBV28
CLAGTNTGELFF
TGTTTGGCGGGGACGAACACCGGGGAGCTGTTTTTT
>13|NA|TRBJ1-1|once|TRBV27
CASSLRGSTEAFF
TGTGCCAGCAGTTTAAGGGGCTCCACTGAAGCTTTCTTT
>17|TRBD2|TRBJ2-4|NA|TRBV7-2
CASSNGIGRGELNIQYF
TGTGCCAGCAGCAACGGAATAGGGCGGGGGGAGCTAAACATTCAGTACTTC
>12|NA|TRBJ1-1|once|TRBV6-2/TRBV6-3
CASSSRGPEAFF
TGTGCCAGCAGTTCCCGTGGTCCTGAAGCTTTCTTT
>16|TRBD1|TRBJ2-5|NA|TRBV7-2
CASSLGWDREQETQYF
TGTGCCAGCAGCTTAGGGTGGGACAGGGAACAAGAGACCCAGTACTTC
>15|NA|TRBJ2-7|once|TRBV2
CASSERGTPYYEQYF
TGTGCCAGCAGTGAACGGGGGACCCCCTACTACGAGCAGTACTTC
>16|TRBD2|TRBJ2-1|NA|TRBV6-6
CASSPRTLAGGNEQFF
TGTGCCAGCAGCCCTCGAACTCTAGCGGGAGGCAATGAGCAGTTCTTC
>16|TRBD1|TRBJ1-5|NA|TRBV5-4
CASSLGTGGRNQPQHF
TGTGCCAGCAGCCTAGGGACAGGGGGCCGCAATCAGCCCCAGCATTTT